Shown below are 5 T cell receptor beta chains from a single sample sequenced in a study of blood T cell repertoires in COVID-19 (dated by TCRdb to between 2020 and 2021). The library relied on the immunoSEQ multiplex PCR assay. As stored in TCRdb, this immuneACCESS dataset retains in-frame rearrangements with V and J assigned. A fraction of the clones does not appear; measured against another copy, unresolved V genes explain less than half of the discrepancy, and the remainder lacks a known reason. This sample comprises tens of thousands of clones, less than 85% of them detected only once. The top ten hold roughly 10% of the sample. Sample: peripheral blood. Receptors originate from a man aged 55 to 70 with acute or convalescent COVID-19.

The chain has TRBV11-3 and TRBJ2-3, with TRBD2 matching 14 bases. This CDR3 is 17 amino acids long. V trimming: 5 bases; J trimming: 0 bases; junction bases outside the gene matches: 4. Per germline, CDR1 SGHNT and CDR2 YENEEA. CDR3 region: CASSQGLAGVSTDTQYF. Here the CDR3 DNA reads TGTGCCAGCAGCCAGGGACTAGCGGGAGTAAGCACAGATACGCAGTATTTT. Full variable domain (rest looked up from reference TRBV11-3 and TRBJ2-3): EAGVVQSPRYKIIEKKQPVAFWCNPISGHNTLYWYLQNLGQGPELLIRYENEEAVDDSQLPKDRFSAERLKGVDSTLKIQPAELGDSAVYLCASSQGLAGVSTDTQYFGPGTRLTVL.

The chain links TRBV24-1 to TRBJ1-5, with a possible D match to TRBD1 (5 bases). Trimming removed 3 bases at V and 3 bases at J, with 11 bases between. CDR3 length: 15 residues. Germline V gene sequence: CDR1 KGHDR, CDR2 SFDVKD. The CDR3 region has the DNA TGTGCCACCAGTGATGACGGAGGGGCCAATCAGCCCCAGCATTTT. This gives the protein CATSDDGGANQPQHF.

The rearrangement uses TRBV4-1 and TRBJ2-2; no clear D. This CDR3 region has 12 residues. Germline V gene sequence: CDR1 MGHRA, CDR2 YSYEKL. V was trimmed by 7 bases and J by 0 bases, leaving 3 bases between them. This CDR3 is CASTANTGELFF. For the CDR3, the DNA is TGCGCCAGCACAGCGAACACCGGGGAGCTGTTTTTT.

V and J are TRBV7-2 and TRBJ2-3; 10 bases agree with TRBD2. CDR1 is SGHTA, CDR2 FQGNSA, per germline. The length of the CDR3 is 17 residues. The ends lost 0 bases at V and 4 bases at J; junction bases unmatched: 7. Here the CDR3 DNA reads TGTGCCAGCAGCTTAGCGGCGGGACTAGCGTTTCCAGATACGCAGTATTTT. This sequence encodes CASSLAAGLAFPDTQYF. The full variable domain, with the rest looked up from reference TRBV7-2 and TRBJ2-3, is GAGVSQSPSNKVTEKGKDVELRCDPISGHTALYWYRQSLGQGLEFLIYFQGNSAPDKSGLPSDRFSAERTGGSVSTLTIQRTQQEDSAVYLCASSLAAGLAFPDTQYFGPGTRLTVL.

The rearrangement links TRBV5-1 to TRBJ1-2, with D possibly being TRBD1 (5 bases). The V end was cut by 1 base, the J end by 4 bases, with 11 bases between. CDR1 is SGHRS, CDR2 YFSETQ, per germline. The CDR3 totals 14 residues. The CDR3 bases are TGCGCCAGCAGCTTGAGTCAGGGAAGCTATGGCTACACCTTC. Its translation is CASSLSQGSYGYTF.